This T cell receptor (beta chain) was captured by sequencing in a study of T cell changes during pregnancy in multiple sclerosis. Repertoires were generated with immunoSEQ multiplex PCR, while TCRdb's copy carries only in-frame clones and drops some. Of fewer than 150,000 clones listed, less than 97% were seen once; the top ten hold 0.44%. The CDR3 runs 15 residues. Germline-derived CDR1 and CDR2 are MNHEY and SVGAGI. V was pared by 5 bases and J by 3 bases, with 14 bases between. The chain employs TRBV6-5 and TRBJ1-5; TRBD1 is a possible D gene (5 bases). The sequence came from a female donor with multiple sclerosis, enrolled in a pregnancy study. Sequenced material: peripheral blood, taken after pregnancy. The CDR3, as DNA: TGTGCCAGCAGTAGTCTAGAGGGACTCAATCAGCCCCAGCATTTT. Its translation: CASSSLEGLNQPQHF.